The source of this T cell receptor (beta chain) is a study of beta chain features in type 1 diabetes. Reverse transcribing all isolated RNA meant expressed TCRB transcripts were sequenced. Sequencing was performed with immunoSEQ multiplex PCR; in TCRdb, only in-frame clones are kept and a portion is missing. In the table there are roughly 140,000 clones, about 7.1% of which are singletons. Study conclusions and caveats: There was a moderate but significant shortening of TCRB CDR3s in all four CD4+ subsets of Type 1 diabetes patients.

V shed 4 bases and J 4 bases; nucleotides not matched to a gene: 11. The V gene's germline CDR1 is LNHDA and CDR2 SQIVND (reference sequence). This CDR3 is built from 16 residues. This clone was seen only a few times. Its antigen remains unidentified. V gene TRBV19 combines with J gene TRBJ2-5; 8 nucleotides line up with TRBD2. The origin of this receptor is a woman aged 25 to 39 in good health. Sequencing input: central memory CD4+ T cells from blood. CDR3 bases: TGTGCCAGTAGTAGTCGTAGCGGGACTAGAACAGAGACCCAGTACTTC. Its protein is CASSSRSGTRTETQYF.